This TCR beta chain was profiled in a study of CD4 T cells in relation to SARS-CoV-2 and coronaviruses. Details on this clone: Antigen unknown.

Before the COVID-19 pandemic, during about 2011-2019, CD4+ T cells were taken from unexposed donors. After about 11 days of culture, CD4+ T cells were isolated. As cell numbers allowed, unexposed-donor CD4+ T cells faced SARS-CoV-2 S/N and four cold-coronavirus spikes. Method: immunoSEQ multiplex PCR; TCRdb's copy keeps in-frame clones and lacks some. The sample lists over 15,000 clones, 82% seen once, with roughly 30% in the top ten. The receptor's source is a human donor in good health. The specimen sequenced was CD4+ T cells from PBMCs, cultured in vitro.

The CDR3 region is CASSLSGTGDFGEQYF. CDR3 coding DNA: TGTGCCAGCTCACTATCCGGGACAGGGGATTTCGGGGAGCAGTACTTC. The chain couples TRBV18 to TRBJ2-7; 10 nucleotides align to TRBD1. The CDR3 contains 16 residues. Germline V gene lookup returns CDR1 KGHSH and CDR2 LQKENI. With 4 bases clipped from V and 7 bases from J, the junction kept 13 bases outside the gene matches.